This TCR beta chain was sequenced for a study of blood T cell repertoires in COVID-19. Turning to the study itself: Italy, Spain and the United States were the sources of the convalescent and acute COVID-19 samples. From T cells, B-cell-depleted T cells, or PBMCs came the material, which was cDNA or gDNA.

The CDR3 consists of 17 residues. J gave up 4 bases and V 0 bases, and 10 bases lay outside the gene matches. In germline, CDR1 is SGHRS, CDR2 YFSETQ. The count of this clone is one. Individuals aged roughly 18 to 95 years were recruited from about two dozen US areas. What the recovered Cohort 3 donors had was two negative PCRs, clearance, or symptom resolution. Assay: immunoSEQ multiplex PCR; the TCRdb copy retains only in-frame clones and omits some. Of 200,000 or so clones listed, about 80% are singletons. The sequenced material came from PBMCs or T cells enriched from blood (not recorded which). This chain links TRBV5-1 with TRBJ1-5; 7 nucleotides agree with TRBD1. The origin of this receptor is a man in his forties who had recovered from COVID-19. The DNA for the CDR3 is TGCGCCAGCAGCTTGGCCGGCTGGGACAGCGTAAATCAGCCCCAGCATTTT. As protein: CASSLAGWDSVNQPQHF.